This T cell receptor (beta chain) was documented in a study of blood T cell repertoires in COVID-19. The method was immunoSEQ multiplex PCR; TCRdb's version includes in-frame clones alone and lacks a portion of them. The repertoire has some 76,000 clones, about nine tenths of them found once; the top ten carry approximately 5%. Germline CDR1 reads SGHRS; CDR2 reads YFSETQ. Germline trimming cut 2 bases from V and 10 bases from J; bases unmatched to any gene: 11. The CDR3 has 17 amino acids. V gene TRBV5-1 combines with J gene TRBJ2-3; 15 positions agree with TRBD2. The material sequenced was peripheral blood. The origin of this receptor is a woman aged 18-29 years with acute or convalescent COVID-19. DNA for the CDR3: TGCGCCAGCAGCTTACGGACTAGCGGGGGGGCCATAGTGTCGCAGTATTTT. Encoded protein: CASSLRTSGGAIVSQYF. The variable domain in full, completed from reference TRBV5-1 and TRBJ2-3, reads KAGVTQTPRYLIKTRGQQVTLSCSPISGHRSVSWYQQTPGQGLQFLFEYFSETQRNKGNFPGRFSGRQFSNSRSEMNVSTLELGDSALYLCASSLRTSGGAIVSQYFGPGTRLTVL.